This T cell receptor beta chain comes out of a study of OX40 agonist ivuxolimab in advanced cancers. TCRdb keeps only in-frame clones here, not all; method: immunoSEQ multiplex PCR. The sample has about 98,000 clones; more than 85% are singletons. Blood specimens came from baseline, cycle 4 day 1, and cycle 7 day 1. V was trimmed by 1 base and J by 9 bases, leaving 14 bases between them. The CDR3 is made up of 14 amino acids. The germline gives CDR1 SGHNT, CDR2 YENEEA. This chain joins TRBV11-3 and TRBJ2-3, with D possibly being TRBD2 (5 bases). This receptor was taken from an adult with an advanced solid tumor such as melanoma, head and neck, liver or kidney cancer. Sequenced material: CD4+ or CD8+ T cells sorted from blood, taken in a trial of the OX40 agonist ivuxolimab. CDR3 nucleotide sequence: TGTGCCAGCAGCTTAGTGTTGGGAGCCTTCACGCAGTATTTT. Translation: CASSLVLGAFTQYF.